Ten or more counts support the clone carrying this TCR beta chain. The entry originates in a study of T-cell reconstitution after alpha-beta-depleted transplantation in children. As it was prepared, the TCRbeta library received unique molecular identifiers. TCRdb reanalysed the PCR reads using MiXCR and keeps one entry per CDR3 protein. The profile shows about 350,000 distinct CDR3 sequences, more than 10% of them singletons. Trimming took 2 bases from V and 3 from J; bases not matched to a gene: 14. The CDR3 is 19 amino acids. In germline, CDR1 is MDHEN, CDR2 SYDVKM. The chain is built from TRBV28 and TRBJ2-1; 9 positions match TRBD1. The specimen comprised PBMCs, sampled from the stem cell graft. The origin of this receptor is a human donor who donated a stem cell graft to a child with Fanconi anemia. The CDR3 DNA is TGTGCCAGCAGTTTAAAATTGGGCGAGGGACAGGGAATCTACAATGAGCAGTTCTTC. It is translated as CASSLKLGEGQGIYNEQFF.